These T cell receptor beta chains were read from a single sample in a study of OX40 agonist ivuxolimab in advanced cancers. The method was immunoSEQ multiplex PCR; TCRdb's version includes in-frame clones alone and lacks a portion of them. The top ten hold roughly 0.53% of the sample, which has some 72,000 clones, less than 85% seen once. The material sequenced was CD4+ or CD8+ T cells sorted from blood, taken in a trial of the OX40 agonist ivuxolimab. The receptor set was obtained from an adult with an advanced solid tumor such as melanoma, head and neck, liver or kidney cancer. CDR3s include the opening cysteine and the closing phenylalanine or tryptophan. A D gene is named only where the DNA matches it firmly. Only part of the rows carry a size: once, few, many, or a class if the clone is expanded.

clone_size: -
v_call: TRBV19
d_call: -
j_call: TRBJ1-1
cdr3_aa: CASSPTGFNPEAFF
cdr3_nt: TGTGCCAGTAGCCCCACGGGGTTTAACCCTGAAGCTTTCTTT

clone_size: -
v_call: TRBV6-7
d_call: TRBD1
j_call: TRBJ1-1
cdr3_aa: CASSHEGQGLNTEAFF
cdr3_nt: TGTGCCAGCAGTCACGAGGGACAGGGGTTGAACACTGAAGCTTTCTTT

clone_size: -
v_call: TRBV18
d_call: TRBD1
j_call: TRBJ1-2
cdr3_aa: CASSPPRGRDYGYTF
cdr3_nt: TGTGCCAGCTCACCGCCCAGGGGGCGGGACTATGGCTACACCTTC

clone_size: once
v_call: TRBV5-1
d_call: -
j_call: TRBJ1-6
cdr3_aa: CASSLLAGGNSPLHF
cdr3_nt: TGCGCCAGCAGCTTGCTCGCCGGGGGTAATTCACCCCTCCACTTT

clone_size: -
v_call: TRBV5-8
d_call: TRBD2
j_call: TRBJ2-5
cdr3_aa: CASIRTGGGETQYF
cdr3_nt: TGTGCCAGCATCAGAACGGGAGGCGGAGAGACCCAGTACTTC

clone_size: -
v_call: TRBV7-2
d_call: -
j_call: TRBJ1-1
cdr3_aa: CASSKTAIEAFF
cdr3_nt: TGTGCCAGCAGCAAGACAGCTATAGAAGCTTTCTTT

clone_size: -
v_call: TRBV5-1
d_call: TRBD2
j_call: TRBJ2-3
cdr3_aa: CASSGGLDLKADTQYF
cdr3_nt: TGCGCCAGCAGCGGGGGACTAGATTTAAAGGCAGATACGCAGTATTTT

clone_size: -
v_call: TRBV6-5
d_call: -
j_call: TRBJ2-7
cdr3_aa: CASSYRVDLREQYF
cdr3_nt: TGTGCCAGCAGTTACAGGGTGGATCTCCGCGAGCAGTACTTC

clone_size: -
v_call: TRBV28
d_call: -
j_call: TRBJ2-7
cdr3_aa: CASSGTGRFSYEQYF
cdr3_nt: TGTGCCAGCAGTGGAACAGGGAGGTTCTCCTACGAGCAGTACTTC

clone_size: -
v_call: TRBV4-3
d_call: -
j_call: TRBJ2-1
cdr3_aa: CASSRNLRSYTYNEQFF
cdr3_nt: TGCGCCAGCAGCCGAAACCTCCGCAGCTATACCTACAATGAGCAGTTCTTC

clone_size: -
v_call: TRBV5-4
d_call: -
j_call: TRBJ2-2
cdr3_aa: CASSLGGPVTGELFF
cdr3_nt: TGTGCCAGCAGCTTGGGAGGCCCAGTCACCGGGGAGCTGTTTTTT

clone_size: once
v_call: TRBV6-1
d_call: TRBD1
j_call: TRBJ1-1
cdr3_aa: CASSPGGTMNTEAFF
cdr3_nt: TGTGCCAGCAGCCCAGGGGGGACAATGAACACTGAAGCTTTCTTT

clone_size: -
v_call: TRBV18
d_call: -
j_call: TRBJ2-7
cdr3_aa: CASSPRQAYEQYF
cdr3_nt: TGTGCCAGCTCACCCCGACAAGCCTACGAGCAGTACTTC

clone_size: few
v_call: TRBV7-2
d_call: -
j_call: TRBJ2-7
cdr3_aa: CASSRGGGWVEQYF
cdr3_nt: TGTGCCAGCAGCCGAGGGGGTGGTTGGGTCGAGCAGTACTTC

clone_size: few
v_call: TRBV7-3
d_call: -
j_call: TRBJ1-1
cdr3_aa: CASSEGVNTEAFF
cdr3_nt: TGTGCCAGCAGCGAGGGAGTGAACACTGAAGCTTTCTTT

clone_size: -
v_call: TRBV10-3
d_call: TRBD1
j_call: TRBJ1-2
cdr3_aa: CAIRRDSNTNYGYTF
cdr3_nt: TGTGCCATCAGGCGGGACAGTAATACTAACTATGGCTACACCTTC

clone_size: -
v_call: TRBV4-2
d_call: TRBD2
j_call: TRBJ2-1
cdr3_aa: CASSPPGGNNEQFF
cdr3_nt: TGTGCCAGCAGCCCTCCGGGAGGAAACAATGAGCAGTTCTTC

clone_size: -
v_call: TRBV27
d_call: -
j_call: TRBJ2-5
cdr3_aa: CASGRDSGRKTQYF
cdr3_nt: TGTGCCAGCGGCCGGGACTCCGGGCGGAAGACCCAGTACTTC

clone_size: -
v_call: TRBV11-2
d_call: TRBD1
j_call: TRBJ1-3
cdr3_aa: CASSPTGGTSGNTIYF
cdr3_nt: TGTGCCAGCAGCCCCACAGGGGGCACCTCTGGAAACACCATATATTTT

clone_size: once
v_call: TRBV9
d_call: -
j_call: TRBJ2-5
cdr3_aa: CASSVGVIAEQTQYF
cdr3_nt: TGTGCCAGCAGCGTAGGCGTCATAGCGGAGCAAACCCAGTACTTC

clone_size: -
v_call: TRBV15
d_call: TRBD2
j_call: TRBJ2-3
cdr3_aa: CATSRVRVAGGPDTQYF
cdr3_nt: TGTGCCACCAGCAGAGTAAGGGTAGCGGGGGGCCCAGATACGCAGTATTTT

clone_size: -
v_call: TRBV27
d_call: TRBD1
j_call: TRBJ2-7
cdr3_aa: CASRRSGTEGIYEQYF
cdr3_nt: TGTGCCAGCAGGCGATCCGGGACAGAGGGTATCTACGAGCAGTACTTC

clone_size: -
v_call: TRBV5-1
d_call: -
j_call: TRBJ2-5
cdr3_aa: CASSLGASRETQYF
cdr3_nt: TGCGCCAGCAGCTTGGGTGCTAGCAGAGAGACCCAGTACTTC

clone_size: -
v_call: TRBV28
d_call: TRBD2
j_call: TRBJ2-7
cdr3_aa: CASSTGAGAESYEQYF
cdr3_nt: TGTGCCAGCAGTACTGGAGCGGGGGCCGAATCCTACGAGCAGTACTTC

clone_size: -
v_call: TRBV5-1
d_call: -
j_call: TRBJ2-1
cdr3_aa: CASSSPGSGNEQFF
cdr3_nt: TGCGCCAGCAGCTCACCTGGCAGCGGGAATGAGCAGTTCTTC

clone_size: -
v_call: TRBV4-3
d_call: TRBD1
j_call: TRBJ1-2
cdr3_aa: CASSSPGQGSYGYTF
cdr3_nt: TGCGCCAGCAGCTCACCGGGACAGGGAAGCTATGGCTACACCTTC

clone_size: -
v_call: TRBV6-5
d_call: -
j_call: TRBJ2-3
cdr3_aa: CASSPASLRPDTQYF
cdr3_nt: TGTGCCAGCAGCCCCGCCAGCCTCCGTCCAGATACGCAGTATTTT

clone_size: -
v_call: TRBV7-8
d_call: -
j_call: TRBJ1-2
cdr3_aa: CASSLGTYGYTF
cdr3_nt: TGTGCCAGCAGCTTAGGAACCTATGGCTACACCTTC

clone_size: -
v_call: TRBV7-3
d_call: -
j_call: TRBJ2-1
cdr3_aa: CASSPRQGRINEQFF
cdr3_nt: TGTGCCAGCAGCCCCCGGCAGGGAAGGATCAATGAGCAGTTCTTC

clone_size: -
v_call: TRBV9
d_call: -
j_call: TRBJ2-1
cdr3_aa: CASSAGTPGTLSYNEQFF
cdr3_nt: TGTGCCAGCAGCGCAGGGACTCCCGGGACACTTTCCTACAATGAGCAGTTCTTC

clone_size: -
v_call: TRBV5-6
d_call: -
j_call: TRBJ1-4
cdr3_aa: CASSADGYNEKLFF
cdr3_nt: TGTGCCAGCAGCGCGGACGGTTATAATGAAAAACTGTTTTTT

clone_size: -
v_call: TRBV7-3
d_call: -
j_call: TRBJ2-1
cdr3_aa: CASSLSGANYNEQFF
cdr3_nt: TGTGCCAGCAGCTTATCCGGGGCGAACTACAATGAGCAGTTCTTC

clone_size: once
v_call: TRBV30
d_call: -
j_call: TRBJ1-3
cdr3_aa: CAWSRPVGPGNTIYF
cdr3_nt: TGTGCCTGGAGTCGACCCGTCGGGCCTGGAAACACCATATATTTT

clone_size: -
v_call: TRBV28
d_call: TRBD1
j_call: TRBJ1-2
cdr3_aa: CASSSPGTEGGGYTF
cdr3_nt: TGTGCCAGCAGTTCGCCAGGGACAGAGGGGGGAGGCTACACCTTC

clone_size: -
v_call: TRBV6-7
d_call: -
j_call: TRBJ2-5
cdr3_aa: CASSDLFQETQYF
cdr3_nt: TGTGCCAGCAGCGACCTTTTCCAAGAGACCCAGTACTTC

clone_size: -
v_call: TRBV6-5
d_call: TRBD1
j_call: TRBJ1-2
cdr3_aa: CASNGRGGAGYGYTF
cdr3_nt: TGTGCCAGCAACGGACGAGGGGGCGCGGGCTATGGCTACACCTTC

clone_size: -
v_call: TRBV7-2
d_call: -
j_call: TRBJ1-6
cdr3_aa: CASSLQWSLHF
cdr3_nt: TGTGCCAGCAGCTTACAATGGTCCCTCCACTTT

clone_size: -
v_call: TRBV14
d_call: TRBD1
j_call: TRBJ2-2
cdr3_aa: CASIRDRGQKNTGELFF
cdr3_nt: TGTGCCAGCATCCGGGACAGGGGACAAAAGAACACCGGGGAGCTGTTTTTT

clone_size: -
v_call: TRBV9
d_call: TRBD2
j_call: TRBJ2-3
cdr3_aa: CARGTSGRCDTDTQYF
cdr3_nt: TGTGCCAGAGGGACTAGCGGGAGGTGTGACACAGATACGCAGTATTTT

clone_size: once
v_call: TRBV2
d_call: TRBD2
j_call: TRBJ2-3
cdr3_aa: CASSRASGSTDTQYF
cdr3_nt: TGTGCCAGCAGTCGGGCTAGCGGATCCACAGATACGCAGTATTTT

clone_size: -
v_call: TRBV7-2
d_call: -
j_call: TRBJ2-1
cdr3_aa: CASSLVRGPPGQFF
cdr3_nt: TGTGCCAGCAGCTTAGTTCGGGGCCCCCCTGGGCAGTTCTTC

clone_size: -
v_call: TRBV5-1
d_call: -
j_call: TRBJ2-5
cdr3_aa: CASSFTGPETQYF
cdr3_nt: TGCGCCAGCAGCTTCACAGGGCCAGAGACCCAGTACTTC

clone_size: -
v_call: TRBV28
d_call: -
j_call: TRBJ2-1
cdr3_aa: CASSLPPVNNEQFF
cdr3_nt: TGTGCCAGCAGTTTACCCCCAGTAAACAATGAGCAGTTCTTC

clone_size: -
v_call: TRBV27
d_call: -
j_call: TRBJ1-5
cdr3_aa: CASSLRDQPQHF
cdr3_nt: TGTGCCAGCAGTTTAAGGGATCAGCCCCAGCATTTT

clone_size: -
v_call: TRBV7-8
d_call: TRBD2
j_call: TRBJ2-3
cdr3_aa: CASSFLAGTDTQYF
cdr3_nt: TGTGCCAGCAGCTTCCTAGCGGGCACAGATACGCAGTATTTT